The 19 T cell receptor beta chains presented below share a single source sample, sequenced in a study of blood T cell repertoires in COVID-19. Profiling relied on immunoSEQ multiplex PCR, and the TCRdb table lists in-frame clones only, not all of them. This table has 210,000 or so clones, approximately 90% appearing once. Material: peripheral blood. The receptors derive from a man aged 25 to 40 with COVID-19, enrolled during active disease.

V usage is TRBV27 and J usage is TRBJ1-5; D call uncertain. The CDR3 loop spans 15 amino acids. Trimming cost V 3 bases and J 0 bases, with 9 bases left between them. Per germline, CDR1 MNHEY and CDR2 SMNVEV (reference sequence). The CDR3 DNA follows: TGTGCCAGCAGTTTCAGCGGAGATAGCAATCAGCCCCAGCATTTT. Translating gives CASSFSGDSNQPQHF.

The rearrangement joins TRBV27 to TRBJ2-7; 11 bases align to TRBD2. The CDR3 totals 15 residues. Per germline, CDR1 MNHEY and CDR2 SMNVEV (reference sequence). J lost 6 bases, V lost 4 bases, and 8 bases had no gene match. This chain's CDR3 is CASSYTSGSSREQYF. In nucleotides, the CDR3 is TGTGCCAGCAGTTATACTAGCGGGAGCTCGCGCGAGCAGTACTTC.

The V call is TRBV5-1, the J call TRBJ1-2; 7 positions match TRBD1. CDR1 is SGHRS and CDR2 is YFSETQ in the germline V gene. The length of the CDR3 is 14 residues. The ends lost 4 bases at V and 1 base at J; junction bases unmatched: 4. DNA for the CDR3: TGCGCCAGCAGCCCCCGGGACAGTAACTATGGCTACACCTTC. Its protein is CASSPRDSNYGYTF.

The chain has TRBV10-1 and TRBJ1-6, with D possibly TRBD1 on 5 matching bases. V was shortened by 6 bases and J by 11 bases, with 20 bases between the two germline ends. CDR3 length: 15 amino acids. CDR1 is WNHNN and CDR2 is SYGVQD in the germline V gene (reference sequence). For the CDR3, the DNA is TGCGCCAGCAGGGGGCAGGAAATAATTCGAGCACCCCTCCACTTT. This gives the protein CASRGQEIIRAPLHF.

This chain uses TRBV18 with TRBJ1-2; maybe TRBD1 (5 bases). This CDR3 is built from 16 residues. Germline CDR1 KGHSH, CDR2 LQKENI. V was cut by 1 base and J by 0 bases, with 12 bases left in between. The CDR3: CASSPLGGLANYGYTF. CDR3 nucleotides: TGTGCCAGCTCACCACTGGGGGGACTCGCTAACTATGGCTACACCTTC.

The chain links TRBV7-2 to TRBJ2-2; D is unresolved. Trimming cost V 2 bases and J 0 bases, with 13 bases left between them. The germline gives CDR1 SGHTA, CDR2 FQGNSA. The CDR3 covers 17 residues. CDR3 in DNA: TGTGCCAGCAGCTTACAGTCACAGTCCACGAACACCGGGGAGCTGTTTTTT. Amino acids: CASSLQSQSTNTGELFF.

The rearrangement uses TRBV15 and TRBJ1-6, with D tentatively TRBD1 (6 bases). Trimming removed 0 bases at V and 7 bases at J, with 19 bases between. The CDR3 is 18 amino acids. Germline CDR1 reads LNHNV; CDR2 reads YYDKDF (reference sequence). CDR3: CATSREAPGGAGNSPLHF. CDR3 DNA: TGTGCCACCAGCAGAGAAGCCCCGGGGGGCGCTGGGAATTCACCCCTCCACTTT.

The chain is built from TRBV5-8 and TRBJ2-2, with D possibly being TRBD1 (6 bases). The CDR3 is made up of 16 amino acids. The germline V gene has CDR1 SGHTS and CDR2 YDEGEE. V shed 4 bases and J shed 4 bases, with 17 bases lying between them. The CDR3 loop reads CASSIGTPRITGELFF. CDR3 DNA sequence: TGTGCCAGCAGCATAGGGACACCCCGTATCACCGGGGAGCTGTTTTTT. Full variable domain (remainder filled in from reference TRBV5-8 and TRBJ2-2): EAGVTQSPTHLIKTRGQQATLRCSPISGHTSVYWYQQALGLGLQFLLWYDEGEERNRGNFPPRFSGRQFPNYSSELNVNALELEDSALYLCASSIGTPRITGELFFGEGSRLTVL.

This clone was observed once. The V call is TRBV29-1, the J call TRBJ1-2; D remains unclear. The ends were cut back, 3 bases at V and 4 bases at J, with 6 bases in the middle. CDR3 length: 11 amino acids. Germline V CDR1 and CDR2: SQVTM, ANQGSEA. The chain's CDR3 is CSVEPGYGYTF. The CDR3, as DNA: TGCAGCGTTGAGCCAGGCTATGGCTACACCTTC.

This sequence joins TRBV10-3 and TRBJ1-6; 7 nucleotides match TRBD1. This CDR3 contains 16 residues. Losses at the gene ends were 0 bases for V and 8 bases for J; bases not matched to a gene: 7. Looked up from germline, CDR1 is ENHRY and CDR2 is SYGVKD. CDR3 in amino acids: CAISESEFRGYSPLHF. The CDR3 DNA follows: TGTGCCATCAGTGAGTCGGAATTCAGGGGGTATTCACCCCTCCACTTT.

The chain recombines TRBV30 with TRBJ1-4, with 8 positions matching TRBD1. Germline CDR1 reads GTSNPN; CDR2 reads SVGIG (reference sequence). The J segment lost 3 bases and the V segment lost 5 bases, leaving 11 bases of the junction unmatched. The CDR3 length is 16 residues. In DNA form, the CDR3 reads TGTGCCTGGGGAGGCACAGGGGGTAGTCCTAATGAAAAACTGTTTTTT. The encoded protein is CAWGGTGGSPNEKLFF.

The gene calls are TRBV6-5 and TRBJ2-3; D might be TRBD1 (5 bases). The V gene's germline CDR1 is MNHEY and CDR2 SVGAGI. The CDR3 contains 15 residues. The germline V and J ends were trimmed by 11 bases and 0 bases, with 18 bases remaining between them. The CDR3 bases are TGTGCCGCAATCGAGAAAGGGGATAGCACAGATACGCAGTATTTT. Amino acids: CAAIEKGDSTDTQYF.

V is TRBV27 and J is TRBJ2-3; D unresolved. The CDR3 length is 14 residues. Germline V gene data show CDR1 as MNHEY and CDR2 as SMNVEV (reference sequence). V gave up 5 bases and J gave up 0 bases, with 9 bases separating them. In DNA form, the CDR3 reads TGTGCCAGCAGTCGGTCGCATAGCACAGATACGCAGTATTTT. Protein: CASSRSHSTDTQYF.

The chain uses TRBV7-2 and TRBJ2-1; D is unresolved. Trimming left V 4 bases short and J 7 bases short, with 11 bases between. This CDR3 has 13 residues. Looked up from germline, CDR1 is SGHTA and CDR2 is FQGNSA. The CDR3 DNA reads TGTGCCAGCAGCTCGACTTATGGGAATGAGCAGTTCTTC. Its protein product is CASSSTYGNEQFF.

The chain is built from TRBV28 and TRBJ1-6, with D possibly matching TRBD1 (5 bases). CDR3 length: 15 amino acids. From germline, CDR1 is MDHEN and CDR2 SYDVKM. Trimming cost V 6 bases and J 4 bases, with 13 bases left between them. In DNA form, the CDR3 reads TGTGCCAGCAGAAAGACAGAGACTTATAATTCACCCCTCCACTTT. Translated: CASRKTETYNSPLHF.

The CDR3 bases are TGTGCCAGCAGTTATAGCCAGGGGGGCTACGAGCAGTACTTC. This encodes CASSYSQGGYEQYF. The rearrangement joins TRBV6-5 to TRBJ2-7; perhaps TRBD1 as D (7 bases). Trimming removed 3 bases from V and 3 bases from J, with 12 bases in between. CDR1 and CDR2 from the germline V gene are MNHEY and SVGAGI. The CDR3 totals 14 residues.

The chain uses TRBV19 and TRBJ1-4; D call uncertain. Germline V gene lookup returns CDR1 LNHDA and CDR2 SQIVND (reference sequence). The CDR3 is 13 residues long. V was clipped by 4 bases and J by 16 bases, with 19 bases between them. The CDR3 here is CASSTRLDSGSFF. For the CDR3, the DNA is TGTGCCAGTAGTACCCGACTCGATTCGGGTTCGTTTTTT. Full variable domain (remainder filled in from reference TRBV19 and TRBJ1-4): DGGITQSPKYLFRKEGQNVTLSCEQNLNHDAMYWYRQDPGQGLRLIYYSQIVNDFQKGDIAEGYSVSREKKESFPLTVTSAQKNPTAFYLCASSTRLDSGSFFGSGTQLSVL.

The J gene is TRBJ2-7, the V gene TRBV5-1, with D possibly matching TRBD2 (5 bases). The germline V and J ends were trimmed by 0 bases and 0 bases, with 10 bases remaining between them. The CDR3 consists of 15 residues. CDR1 is SGHRS, CDR2 YFSETQ, per germline. Here the CDR3 DNA reads TGCGCCAGCAGCTTGGATGGGCGGGTCTCCTACGAGCAGTACTTC. It yields the protein CASSLDGRVSYEQYF.

This chain uses TRBV27 with TRBJ2-2, with 9 bases identical to TRBD2. The junction had 10 bases not matched to a gene; V was cut back by 5 bases and J by 3 bases. Per the germline V gene, CDR1 is MNHEY and CDR2 is SMNVEV (reference sequence). The CDR3 loop spans 17 amino acids. CDR3 sequence reads: CASSQAGGVLDTGELFF. CDR3 sequence (DNA): TGTGCCAGCAGTCAAGCGGGGGGTGTTCTCGACACCGGGGAGCTGTTTTTT.